This TCR beta chain is drawn from a study of T cell responses to AZD1222 COVID-19 vaccine. With 8 bases removed from V and 6 bases from J, the gap between germline ends came to 19 bases. The CDR3 is 15 residues long. Germline CDR1 is MNHEY and CDR2 is SVGAGI. Method: immunoSEQ multiplex PCR; TCRdb's copy keeps in-frame clones and lacks some. The sample shows approximately 150,000 clones, roughly nine tenths of them seen only once. The chain joins TRBV6-5 to TRBJ1-4, with no clear D. Source: peripheral blood, taken 28 days after the second AZD1222 dose. This TCR came from an adult who received the AZD1222 COVID-19 vaccine. CDR3 residues: CASGRLPLLDEKLFF. The CDR3 region has the DNA TGTGCCAGCGGGCGTTTGCCCCTCCTAGATGAAAAACTGTTTTTT.